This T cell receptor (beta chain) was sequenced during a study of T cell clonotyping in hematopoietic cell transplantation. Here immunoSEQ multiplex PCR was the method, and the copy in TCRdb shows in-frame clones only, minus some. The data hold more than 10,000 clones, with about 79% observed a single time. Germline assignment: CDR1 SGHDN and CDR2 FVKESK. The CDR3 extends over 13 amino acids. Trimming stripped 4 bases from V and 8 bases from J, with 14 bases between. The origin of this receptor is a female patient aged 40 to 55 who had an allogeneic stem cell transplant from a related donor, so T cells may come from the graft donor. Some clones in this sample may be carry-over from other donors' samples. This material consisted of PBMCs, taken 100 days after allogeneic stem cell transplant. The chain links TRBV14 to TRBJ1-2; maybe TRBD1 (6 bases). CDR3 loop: CASSLSGDRGYTF. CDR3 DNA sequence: TGTGCCAGCAGCCTCTCAGGGGATAGAGGCTACACCTTC.